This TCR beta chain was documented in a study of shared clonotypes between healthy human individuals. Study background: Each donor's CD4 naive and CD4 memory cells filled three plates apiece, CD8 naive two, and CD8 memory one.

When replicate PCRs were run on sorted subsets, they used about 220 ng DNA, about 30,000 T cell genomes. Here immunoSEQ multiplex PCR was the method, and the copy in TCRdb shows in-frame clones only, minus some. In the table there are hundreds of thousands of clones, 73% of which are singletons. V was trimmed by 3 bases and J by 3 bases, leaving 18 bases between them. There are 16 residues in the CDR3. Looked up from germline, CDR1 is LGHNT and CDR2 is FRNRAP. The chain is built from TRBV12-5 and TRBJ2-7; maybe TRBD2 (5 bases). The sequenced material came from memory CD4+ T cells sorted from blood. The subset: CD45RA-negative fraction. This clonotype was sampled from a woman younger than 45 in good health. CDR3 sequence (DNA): TGTGCTAGTGGTTTAAACAGTGGGCAGGAGGTCTACGAGCAGTACTTC. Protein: CASGLNSGQEVYEQYF.